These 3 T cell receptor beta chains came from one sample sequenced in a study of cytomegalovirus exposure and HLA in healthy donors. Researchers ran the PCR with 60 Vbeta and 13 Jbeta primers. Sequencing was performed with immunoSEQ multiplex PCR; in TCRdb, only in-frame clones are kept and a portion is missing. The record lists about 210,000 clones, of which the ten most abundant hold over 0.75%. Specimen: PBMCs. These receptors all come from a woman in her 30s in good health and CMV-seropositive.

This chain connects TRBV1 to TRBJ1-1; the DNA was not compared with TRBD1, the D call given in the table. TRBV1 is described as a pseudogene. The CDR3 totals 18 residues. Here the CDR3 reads CTRKILPGTGRTGPEAFF. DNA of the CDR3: TGCACCAGAAAGATCCTCCCCGGGACAGGCAGGACAGGTCCTGAAGCTTTCTTT.

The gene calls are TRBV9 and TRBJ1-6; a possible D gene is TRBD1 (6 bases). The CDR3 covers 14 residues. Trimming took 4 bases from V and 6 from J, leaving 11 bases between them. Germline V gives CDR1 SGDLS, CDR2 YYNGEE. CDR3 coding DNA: TGTGCCAGCAGCCCGGACAGTGGTAATTCACCCCTCCACTTT. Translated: CASSPDSGNSPLHF. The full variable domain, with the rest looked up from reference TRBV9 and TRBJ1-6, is DSGVTQTPKHLITATGQRVTLRCSPRSGDLSVYWYQQSLDQGLQFLIQYYNGEERAKGNILERFSAQQFPDLHSELNLSSLELGDSALYFCASSPDSGNSPLHFGNGTRLTVT.

CDR3 region: CASSLGGQDLQAFF. The CDR3 DNA follows: TGCGCCAGCAGCTTGGGGGGGCAGGACCTGCAAGCTTTCTTT. This chain uses TRBV5-1 with TRBJ1-1; tentative D call: TRBD1 (6 bases). The CDR3 sequence is 14 residues long. Trimming left V 0 bases short and J 9 bases short, with 15 bases between. Germline V gives CDR1 SGHRS, CDR2 YFSETQ.